This T cell receptor beta chain was recovered during a study of Tregs in tolerant kidney transplant recipients. Before regulatory T cell sorting, thawed PBMCs rested overnight at 37°C in 200 IU/ml IL-2. Using immunoSEQ multiplex PCR, the repertoire was profiled, and TCRdb retains in-frame clones only, with some absent. The repertoire holds approximately 43,000 clones, with more than 80% as singletons. Trimming took off 3 bases at V and 0 bases at J, with 10 bases between the two ends. CDR1 is SGHNT and CDR2 is YYREEE in the germline V gene (reference sequence). The CDR3 sequence is 14 residues long. The sample taken for sequencing was Tregs from blood. The rearrangement uses TRBV5-4 and TRBJ2-7, with D perhaps TRBD2 (6 bases). The sequence was collected from a human donor in good health. The CDR3 loop is CASSSLTSSYEQYF. The CDR3 DNA sequence: TGTGCCAGCAGCTCCCTGACTAGCTCCTACGAGCAGTACTTC.